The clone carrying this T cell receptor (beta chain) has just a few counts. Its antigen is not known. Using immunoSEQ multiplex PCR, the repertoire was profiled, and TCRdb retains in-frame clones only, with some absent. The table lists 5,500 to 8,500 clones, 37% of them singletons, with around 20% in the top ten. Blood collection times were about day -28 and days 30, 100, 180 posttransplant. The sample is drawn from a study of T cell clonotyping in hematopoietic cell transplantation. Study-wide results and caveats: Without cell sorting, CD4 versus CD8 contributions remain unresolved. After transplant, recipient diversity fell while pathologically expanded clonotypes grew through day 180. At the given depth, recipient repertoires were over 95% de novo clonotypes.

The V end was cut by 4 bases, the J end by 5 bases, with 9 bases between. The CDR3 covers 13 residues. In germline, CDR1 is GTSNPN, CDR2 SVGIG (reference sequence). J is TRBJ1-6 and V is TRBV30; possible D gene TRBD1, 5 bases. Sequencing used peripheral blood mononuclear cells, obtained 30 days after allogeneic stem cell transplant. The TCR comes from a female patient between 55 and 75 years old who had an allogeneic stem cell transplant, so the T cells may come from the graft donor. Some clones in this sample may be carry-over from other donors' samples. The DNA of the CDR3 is TGTGCCTGGACAGGGAATCATAATTCACCCCTCCACTTT. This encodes CAWTGNHNSPLHF.